Presented here are 19 T cell receptor beta chains from one specimen sequenced in a study of molecular identifiers for immune sequencing clone quantification. TCRdb re-called the PCR reads through MiXCR, storing one row per CDR3 protein. The data show about 89,000 distinct CDR3 sequences, around 17% seen once. The sequencing input was naive CD8+ T cells from blood, with Jurkat cell RNA spiked in. Subset denoted: FACS-sorted CD8+CD4-CCR7+CD45RA+ naive T cells. The source of these receptors is a human donor in good health. Some libraries in this study had Jurkat cell RNA spiked in.

This clonotype was observed many times. The rearrangement uses TRBV3-1 and TRBJ2-1; tentative D call: TRBD1 (6 bases). Trimming took off 5 bases at V and 2 bases at J, with 19 bases between the two ends. This CDR3 contains 17 residues. Germline CDR1 LGHDT, CDR2 YNNKEL (reference sequence). In DNA, the CDR3 is TGTGCCAGCAGCGGGAACCCGGGACAACTCCCCTACAATGAGCAGTTCTTC. Translating it yields CASSGNPGQLPYNEQFF.

Ten or more counts support this clonotype. The chain links TRBV5-1 to TRBJ2-1; weak D call: TRBD2 (7 bases). CDR1 and CDR2 (germline): SGHRS, YFSETQ. V dropped 0 bases and J dropped 2 bases, with 12 bases sitting between them. This CDR3 spans 16 amino acids. In nucleotides, the CDR3 is TGCGCCAGCAGCTTGGATTCGCGGGGGCCCTACAATGAGCAGTTCTTC. It codes for CASSLDSRGPYNEQFF.

This clonotype has at least ten counts. V and J are TRBV7-2 and TRBJ1-6; D remains unclear. V dropped 6 bases and J dropped 0 bases, with 9 bases sitting between them. Germline V gene sequence: CDR1 SGHTA, CDR2 FQGNSA. The CDR3 is 15 residues long. This chain's CDR3 is CASRTVSSYNSPLHF. The CDR3 nucleotides are TGTGCCAGCAGAACAGTCAGCTCCTATAATTCACCCCTCCACTTT.

This sequence joins TRBV29-1 and TRBJ2-7; TRBD2 matches 9 bases. From germline, CDR1 is SQVTM and CDR2 ANQGSEA. This CDR3 has 13 amino acids. J lost 4 bases, V lost 7 bases, and 8 bases had no gene match. The CDR3 protein is CSAGSGRLYEQYF. The CDR3, as DNA: TGCAGCGCCGGTAGCGGGAGACTGTACGAGCAGTACTTC.

This clonotype has at least ten counts. V and J are TRBV4-1 and TRBJ1-6, with D perhaps matching TRBD1 (6 bases). This CDR3 has 13 amino acids. CDR1 is MGHRA and CDR2 is YSYEKL in the germline V gene. V was trimmed by 5 bases and J by 7 bases, leaving 9 bases between them. CDR3 bases: TGCGCCAGCAGCGTCCAGGGGAATTCACCCCTCCACTTT. Translated, it gives CASSVQGNSPLHF.

The chain links TRBV5-5 to TRBJ2-7; no clear D gene. V lost 1 base, J lost 2 bases, and 13 bases lay in between. CDR1 and CDR2 from the germline V gene are SGHKS and YYEKEE (reference sequence). CDR3 length: 15 residues. CDR3 amino acids: CASSLFTGIAYEQYF. CDR3 nucleotides: TGTGCCAGCAGCTTGTTTACCGGCATTGCCTACGAGCAGTACTTC.

This clonotype was picked up many times. The rearrangement uses TRBV3-1 and TRBJ2-4, with TRBD1 matching over 7 bases. The CDR3 totals 13 residues. Trimming took 4 bases from V and 13 from J; bases not matched to a gene: 10. Per the germline V gene, CDR1 is LGHDT and CDR2 is YNNKEL (reference sequence). CDR3 DNA sequence: TGTGCCAGCAGCCTAAAGCTCGGGACAGCACAGTACTTC. It codes for CASSLKLGTAQYF.

This clonotype has ten or more counts. V usage is TRBV6-2 or TRBV6-3 and J usage is TRBJ2-4, with D uncertain. V was shortened by 8 bases and J by 6 bases, with 8 bases between the two germline ends. Germline V gene data show CDR1 as MNHEY and CDR2 as SVGEGT. This CDR3 spans 11 amino acids. This CDR3 is CASGPANIQYF. The DNA for the CDR3 is TGTGCCAGCGGCCCAGCAAACATTCAGTACTTC.

This clonotype came up a few times. A read error may be the cause here, since a much bigger clone is one base away. The J gene is TRBJ2-3, the V gene TRBV24-1, with D maybe TRBD2 (5 bases). This CDR3 has 13 amino acids. Trimming stripped 6 bases from V and 2 bases from J, with 8 bases between. CDR1 and CDR2 (germline): KGHDR, SFDVKD. In nucleotides, the CDR3 is TGTGCCACCAGTCGGGGATCCACAGATACGCAGTATTTT. Amino acid sequence: CATSRGSTDTQYF.

Ten or more counts support this clonotype. V and J are TRBV5-4 and TRBJ2-7; D gene uncertain. Trimming removed 10 bases from V and 0 bases from J, with 14 bases in between. In germline, CDR1 is SGHNT, CDR2 YYREEE (reference sequence). This CDR3 contains 13 residues. Here the CDR3 reads CAVQHSSSYEQYF. The CDR3 nucleotides read TGTGCCGTTCAGCACTCGAGCTCCTACGAGCAGTACTTC.

This chain uses TRBV7-9 with TRBJ1-1; the match to TRBD1 covers 9 bases. Trimming cost V 6 bases and J 1 base; bases outside gene matches: 12. The CDR3 runs to 17 residues. The germline gives CDR1 SEHNR, CDR2 FQNEAQ (reference sequence). Here the CDR3 reads CASSSVPGQGTNTEAFF. The CDR3 DNA sequence: TGTGCCAGCAGTTCCGTCCCGGGACAGGGAACGAACACTGAAGCTTTCTTT.

This clonotype has ten or more counts. The chain carries TRBV5-6 and TRBJ2-1, with no clear D. This CDR3 spans 14 amino acids. Germline loops: CDR1 SGHDT, CDR2 YYEEEE. V was cut by 0 bases and J by 3 bases, with 7 bases left in between. In nucleotides, the CDR3 is TGTGCCAGCAGCTTGGTCTTCAGCTACAATGAGCAGTTCTTC. Residues: CASSLVFSYNEQFF. Variable domain in full (rest from reference TRBV5-6 and TRBJ2-1): DAGVTQSPTHLIKTRGQQVTLRCSPKSGHDTVSWYQQALGQGPQFIFQYYEEEERQRGNFPDRFSGHQFPNYSSELNVNALLLGDSALYLCASSLVFSYNEQFFGPGTRLTVL.

About this clonotype: The junction does not match germline at one end; this may be a read error. The V call is TRBV12-3 or TRBV12-4, the J call TRBJ2-3, with 7 positions matching TRBD2. The CDR3 has 18 residues. CDR3 region: CASRAGDGYRKKGDTRYF. CDR3 DNA: TGTGCCAGCAGGGCGGGGGACGGCTACCGGAAAAAAGGTGATACGCGGTACTTT.

This clonotype was recorded at least ten times. The V call is TRBV25-1, the J call TRBJ1-2; D is ambiguous. Looked up from germline, CDR1 is MGHDK and CDR2 is SYGVNS. V gave up 2 bases and J gave up 6 bases, with 13 bases separating them. The CDR3 has 14 amino acids. Here the CDR3 reads CASSEAGVGNGYTF. The DNA of the CDR3 is TGTGCCAGCAGTGAAGCGGGTGTGGGGAATGGCTACACCTTC.

This clonotype occurred many times. J is TRBJ1-5 and V is TRBV9; possibly TRBD1 for D (5 bases). Per germline, CDR1 SGDLS and CDR2 YYNGEE. With 0 bases removed from V and 3 bases from J, the gap between germline ends came to 10 bases. The CDR3 extends over 15 amino acids. CDR3 in DNA: TGTGCCAGCAGCGTAGAAGGCAGGGACAATCAGCCCCAGCATTTT. Translated: CASSVEGRDNQPQHF.

This clonotype was seen many times. The chain is built from TRBV2 and TRBJ2-7; D remains unclear. V lost 0 bases and J 2 bases, leaving 14 bases between the germline ends. This CDR3 comprises 16 residues. Germline CDR1 reads SNHLY; CDR2 reads FYNNEI. The CDR3: CASSEAQASIAYEQYF. In DNA form, the CDR3 reads TGTGCCAGCAGTGAAGCCCAGGCCTCTATAGCCTACGAGCAGTACTTC.

About this clonotype itself: Relative to the germline gene, one junction end is altered; a read error may explain this. The CDR3 protein is CSAGDKSSGDYNEQSF. The CDR3, as DNA: TGCAGTGCTGGAGATAAGTCTAGCGGCGACTACAATGAGCAGTCCTTC. This chain joins TRBV20-1 and TRBJ2-1; the match to TRBD2 covers 7 bases. The V gene's germline CDR1 is DFQATT and CDR2 SNEGSKA (reference sequence). The CDR3 covers 16 residues.

This clonotype was recorded many times. The V call is TRBV19, the J call TRBJ2-7; 9 bases align to TRBD1. This CDR3 region has 14 residues. Looked up from germline, CDR1 is LNHDA and CDR2 is SQIVND (reference sequence). After removal of 4 bases from V and 3 bases from J, the junction contained 4 bases not matched to a gene. The CDR3 nucleotides read TGTGCCAGTAGTAGCACAGGGGGCGACTACGAGCAGTACTTC. Translated, it gives CASSSTGGDYEQYF.

This clonotype was counted many times. The genes are TRBV5-1 and TRBJ2-7; 7 bases line up with TRBD1. Germline V lookup: CDR1 SGHRS, CDR2 YFSETQ. This CDR3 is 13 amino acids long. With V trimmed by 4 bases and J by 7 bases, 8 bases remained unmatched. CDR3 loop: CASSTTGSGEQYF. The CDR3 DNA reads TGCGCCAGCAGCACGACAGGGTCGGGGGAGCAGTACTTC.